Shown below are 20 T cell receptor beta chains from a single sample sequenced in a study of blood T cell repertoires in COVID-19. This table comes from immunoSEQ multiplex PCR, and its TCRdb copy is limited to in-frame clones, with some not included. Among about 220,000 clones, about 79% were seen once, and the ten largest hold approximately 3.1%. The source material was PBMCs or T cells enriched from blood (not recorded which). The source is a woman in her sixties or seventies who had recovered from COVID-19.

The rearrangement links TRBV11-2 to TRBJ2-3; TRBD2 matches 10 bases. Trimming took 6 bases from V and 2 from J; bases not matched to a gene: 11. Germline-derived CDR1 and CDR2 are SGHAT and FQNNGV. This CDR3 contains 17 residues. This chain's CDR3 is CASSFQFLAGDTDTQYF. CDR3 sequence (DNA): TGTGCCAGCAGTTTCCAATTCCTAGCGGGGGACACAGATACGCAGTATTTT.

The V gene is TRBV18, the J gene TRBJ1-1, with D possibly being TRBD1 (5 bases). The germline V gene encodes CDR1 KGHSH and CDR2 LQKENI. Trimming removed 3 bases from V and 6 bases from J, with 11 bases in between. The CDR3 spans 13 residues. In DNA form, the CDR3 reads TGTGCCAGCTCACCGCAGGGAATCGCTGAAGCTTTCTTT. This codes for CASSPQGIAEAFF.

This chain connects TRBV2 to TRBJ1-4, with 8 positions matching TRBD1. V lost 6 bases, J lost 5 bases, and 5 bases stayed unmatched. The CDR3 spans 14 residues. Germline V CDR1 and CDR2: SNHLY, FYNNEI. The CDR3 region is CASSLTGVNEKLFF. The CDR3 bases are TGTGCCAGCAGCTTGACAGGGGTGAATGAAAAACTGTTTTTT.

The chain recombines TRBV11-2 with TRBJ1-1, with D possibly matching TRBD1 (6 bases). This CDR3 is built from 15 residues. Germline CDR1 and CDR2: SGHAT and FQNNGV. Trimming removed 2 bases from V and 7 bases from J, with 17 bases in between. The CDR3 spells CASSLMPGHEVEAFF. CDR3 nucleotide sequence: TGTGCCAGCAGCTTAATGCCGGGACACGAAGTTGAAGCTTTCTTT.

The chain couples TRBV6-2 or TRBV6-3 to TRBJ1-4, with 8 bases lining up with TRBD1. Germline trimming cut 4 bases from V and 6 bases from J; bases unmatched to any gene: 7. The V gene's germline CDR1 is MNHEY and CDR2 SVGEGT. CDR3 length: 15 amino acids. The CDR3 here is CASSSPDRADEKLFF. DNA of the CDR3: TGTGCCAGCAGTTCCCCGGACAGGGCGGATGAAAAACTGTTTTTT.

This clone was detected once. V gene TRBV19 combines with J gene TRBJ2-2, with TRBD2 matching over 7 bases. The CDR3 covers 17 residues. Per the germline V gene, CDR1 is LNHDA and CDR2 is SQIVND (reference sequence). V was pared by 3 bases and J by 5 bases, with 12 bases of the junction left unmatched. CDR3 in amino acids: CASSIPGRARSTGELFF. The CDR3 DNA reads as TGTGCCAGTAGTATTCCGGGGAGGGCCAGGTCTACCGGGGAGCTGTTTTTT.

The V gene is TRBV7-3, the J gene TRBJ1-2, with a weak D call TRBD1 (5 bases). In germline, CDR1 is SGHTA, CDR2 FQGTGA. The CDR3 runs 13 residues. Trimming pared 0 bases from V and 6 bases from J, leaving 8 bases between. The CDR3 DNA reads TGTGCCAGCAGCTTAACGCCAGGGAATGGCTACACCTTC. Residues: CASSLTPGNGYTF.

The chain combines TRBV10-3 with TRBJ2-5, with a tentative D call TRBD2 (5 bases). The CDR3 length is 14 residues. Trimming removed 3 bases from V and 5 bases from J, with 13 bases in between. CDR1 is ENHRY, CDR2 SYGVKD, per germline. As DNA, the CDR3 is TGTGCCATCAGTGATGGGCTAGCATGGGAGACCCAGTACTTC. Translation gives CAISDGLAWETQYF.

V and J are TRBV27 and TRBJ1-1; D not certain. Looked up from germline, CDR1 is MNHEY and CDR2 is SMNVEV (reference sequence). Trimming removed 6 bases at V and 1 base at J, with 9 bases between. This CDR3 has 13 amino acids. The CDR3 DNA is TGTGCCAGCAGCCGACGGGAGAACACTGAAGCTTTCTTT. Translated, it gives CASSRRENTEAFF.

The chain is built from TRBV7-2 and TRBJ2-1; 8 bases fit TRBD2. The germline V gene encodes CDR1 SGHTA and CDR2 FQGNSA. The CDR3 length is 15 residues. After removal of 5 bases from V and 2 bases from J, the junction contained 5 bases not matched to a gene. The CDR3 region has the DNA TGTGCCAGCAGCCCCGGGGGGGCCACCTACAATGAGCAGTTCTTC. Translating gives CASSPGGATYNEQFF.

This clone was seen a handful of times. This chain uses TRBV29-1 with TRBJ1-2, with TRBD1 matching 7 bases. Per the germline V gene, CDR1 is SQVTM and CDR2 is ANQGSEA. The V gene end was trimmed by 0 bases and the J gene end by 3 bases; junction bases not matched to a gene: 1. This CDR3 contains 13 residues. In DNA form, the CDR3 reads TGCAGCGTTGAAGACCAGGGGGACTATGGCTACACCTTC. Protein: CSVEDQGDYGYTF.

The gene calls are TRBV19 and TRBJ1-1; 10 bases align to TRBD1. The CDR3 is 16 amino acids. The J segment lost 5 bases and the V segment lost 6 bases, leaving 12 bases of the junction unmatched. Germline lookup yields CDR1 LNHDA and CDR2 SQIVND (reference sequence). The CDR3 bases are TGTGCCAGTAGCCCGACAGGGGGCAGGTCGGGGACTGAAGCTTTCTTT. Amino acid sequence: CASSPTGGRSGTEAFF.

The chain has TRBV29-1 and TRBJ1-1, with 10 bases fitting TRBD1. The germline V gene encodes CDR1 SQVTM and CDR2 ANQGSEA. The junction had 8 bases not matched to a gene; V was cut back by 8 bases and J by 5 bases. The CDR3 sequence is 13 residues long. CDR3 amino acids: CSTRQGAGTEAFF. CDR3 DNA sequence: TGCAGCACAAGACAGGGGGCAGGTACTGAAGCTTTCTTT.

The V gene is TRBV4-2, the J gene TRBJ1-1, with 7 bases identical to TRBD1. Trimming at V came to 3 bases and at J to 0 bases, leaving 4 bases not matched to a gene. The CDR3 loop spans 15 amino acids. The germline gives CDR1 LGHNA, CDR2 YNFKEQ. CDR3 sequence (DNA): TGTGCCAGCAGCCAGGAGGACAGGATGAACACTGAAGCTTTCTTT. Its protein product is CASSQEDRMNTEAFF.

The V call is TRBV4-2, the J call TRBJ2-1; 11 nucleotides align to TRBD2. The CDR3 loop spans 17 amino acids. Looked up from germline, CDR1 is LGHNA and CDR2 is YNFKEQ. The trim removed 3 bases at V and 6 bases at J, leaving 10 bases unmatched. The chain's CDR3 is CASSQEYGTSGPNEQFF. The CDR3 DNA follows: TGTGCCAGCAGCCAGGAGTATGGGACTAGCGGACCCAATGAGCAGTTCTTC.

This clone occurred a few times. The chain has TRBV12-5 and TRBJ1-5; D is perhaps TRBD1 (6 bases). Germline V gives CDR1 LGHNT, CDR2 FRNRAP. The CDR3 extends over 16 amino acids. Trimming removed 4 bases from V and 5 bases from J, with 18 bases in between. The CDR3 coding sequence is TGTGCTAGTGGTTCTCTCGGACAGTCCCATTATCAGCCCCAGCATTTT. Protein product: CASGSLGQSHYQPQHF. The whole variable domain, remainder taken from reference TRBV12-5 and TRBJ1-5, is DARVTQTPRHKVTEMGQEVTMRCQPILGHNTVFWYRQTMMQGLELLAYFRNRAPLDDSGMPKDRFSAEMPDATLATLKIQPSEPRDSAVYFCASGSLGQSHYQPQHFGDGTRLSIL.

The rearrangement joins TRBV7-2 to TRBJ2-1, with unresolved D. The V and J ends lost 0 bases and 3 bases respectively, with 6 bases between them. The CDR3 covers 14 residues. The V gene's germline CDR1 is SGHTA and CDR2 FQGNSA. The CDR3 here is CASSLASIYNEQFF. CDR3 DNA: TGTGCCAGCAGCTTAGCTTCCATCTACAATGAGCAGTTCTTC. Together with reference TRBV7-2 and TRBJ2-1, the CDR3 gives the full variable domain: GAGVSQSPSNKVTEKGKDVELRCDPISGHTALYWYRQSLGQGLEFLIYFQGNSAPDKSGLPSDRFSAERTGGSVSTLTIQRTQQEDSAVYLCASSLASIYNEQFFGPGTRLTVL.

This clone was seen just once. The gene calls are TRBV5-1 and TRBJ1-2, with 10 bases aligning to TRBD1. The J segment lost 7 bases and the V segment lost 0 bases, leaving 6 bases of the junction unmatched. This CDR3 contains 15 residues. Per germline, CDR1 SGHRS and CDR2 YFSETQ. CDR3: CASSLAGQGRGGYTF. The CDR3, as DNA: TGCGCCAGCAGCTTGGCGGGACAGGGGAGGGGTGGCTACACCTTC. Using reference TRBV5-1 and TRBJ1-2 for the parts outside the CDR3, the full variable domain is KAGVTQTPRYLIKTRGQQVTLSCSPISGHRSVSWYQQTPGQGLQFLFEYFSETQRNKGNFPGRFSGRQFSNSRSEMNVSTLELGDSALYLCASSLAGQGRGGYTFGSGTRLTVV.

This sequence joins TRBV15 and TRBJ1-5; D is uncertain. There are 13 residues in the CDR3. V was trimmed by 0 bases and J by 7 bases, leaving 7 bases between them. Germline V gene data show CDR1 as LNHNV and CDR2 as YYDKDF (reference sequence). The CDR3, as DNA: TGTGCCACCAGCAGAGATTGGCAGCAGCCCCAGCATTTT. Translating it yields CATSRDWQQPQHF.

This sequence joins TRBV9 and TRBJ1-1; possibly TRBD1 for D (5 bases). Germline V gene data show CDR1 as SGDLS and CDR2 as YYNGEE. This CDR3 contains 14 residues. Between the trimmed V and J ends, which lost 4 bases and 6 bases, there was a span of 16 bases. This CDR3 reads CASSPVGSGPEAFF. In DNA form, the CDR3 reads TGTGCCAGCAGCCCCGTGGGGTCAGGGCCTGAAGCTTTCTTT.